The clone carrying this T cell receptor (beta chain) was picked up a small number of times. Its antigen is unknown. Trimming removed 6 bases from V and 3 bases from J; junction bases left unmatched: 11. Germline V gene sequence: CDR1 ENHRY, CDR2 SYGVKD. The CDR3 totals 17 residues. Time point of the sample: newly diagnosed GD, antithyroid drugs for less than 3 months. The TCR library was made from RNA extracted from PBMCs. The data belong to a study of regulatory T cells in long-lasting Graves disease. Study conclusions and caveats: The work looked only at peripheral blood and did not look at thyroid tissue.

The authors built TCR beta libraries using iRepertoire HTBI primers and Arm-PCR of CDR3 regions. One entry per CDR3 protein results from TCRdb running MiXCR on the multiplex PCR reads. The sample includes about 400,000 distinct CDR3 sequences, around 15% of them seen just once. These data were also filed under a second study, of T cells in Graves' hyperthyroidism and ophthalmopathy. That source notes: Progression to ophthalmopathy was predicted a median of roughly 6.5 months early.

The source is a woman aged 18-29 years with Graves disease. The chain carries TRBV10-3 and TRBJ2-7; 13 bases are a match to TRBD2. The sequences come from peripheral blood mononuclear cells (PBMCs), collected at new diagnosis, from a patient treated with antithyroid drugs. The CDR3 loop reads CAIRSGTSGTNSYEQYF. For the CDR3, the DNA is TGTGCCATCAGGAGCGGGACTAGCGGGACAAATAGCTACGAGCAGTACTTC.